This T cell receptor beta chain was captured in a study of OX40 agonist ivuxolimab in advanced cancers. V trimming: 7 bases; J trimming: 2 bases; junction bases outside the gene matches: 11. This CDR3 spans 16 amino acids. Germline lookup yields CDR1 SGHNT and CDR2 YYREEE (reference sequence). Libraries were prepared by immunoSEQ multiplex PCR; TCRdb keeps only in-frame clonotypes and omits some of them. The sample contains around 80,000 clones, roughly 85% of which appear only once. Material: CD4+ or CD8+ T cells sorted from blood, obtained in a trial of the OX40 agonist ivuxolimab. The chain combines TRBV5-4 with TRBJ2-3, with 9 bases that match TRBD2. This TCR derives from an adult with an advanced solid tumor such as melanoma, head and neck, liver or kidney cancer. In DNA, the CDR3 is TGTGCCAGCTGGATGACCCTAGCGGGGAACACAGATACGCAGTATTTT. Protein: CASWMTLAGNTDTQYF. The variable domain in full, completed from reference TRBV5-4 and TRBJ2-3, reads ETGVTQSPTHLIKTRGQQVTLRCSSQSGHNTVSWYQQALGQGPQFIFQYYREEENGRGNFPPRFSGLQFPNYSSELNVNALELDDSALYLCASWMTLAGNTDTQYFGPGTRLTVL.